This T cell receptor beta chain was identified during a study of T-cell memory formation after mild COVID-19. Study results and caveats: Day 15 to 85 contracting clones showed balanced CD4/CD8; later expanders leaned CD4+.

In TCRdb, the 5' RACE reads were re-called with MiXCR into one record per CDR3 protein. The data contain roughly 400,000 distinct CDR3 sequences, about 24% of them singletons. V lost 9 bases and J lost 1, with 10 bases in between. The germline CDR1 and CDR2 sequences are SGHRS and YFSETQ. This CDR3 spans 13 amino acids. Regarding this clonotype: Its cognate antigen is unknown.

The sample consisted of PBMCs or a T cell subset sorted from them (not recorded which). The V call is TRBV5-1, the J call TRBJ2-2, with a possible D match to TRBD2 (5 bases). The receptor's source is an adult woman who had mild COVID-19 (a few samples of this study predate the infection). Cell type and time point are not known. The CDR3 nucleotides are TGCGCCACCAATGCGGGGAACACCGGGGAGCTGTTTTTT. The encoded protein is CATNAGNTGELFF.